These 25 T cell receptor beta chains originate from one sample sequenced in a study of CD8 T cells in ankylosing spondylitis. TCRdb re-called the 5' RACE reads with MiXCR, one entry per CDR3 protein. Counted here are around 250,000 distinct CDR3 sequences, roughly a tenth occurring once; the ten biggest clones make up 6% to 8%. Source material: blood, either unsorted or a sorted T cell fraction (not recorded which). The receptors derive from a male donor with ankylosing spondylitis or in good health (not recorded which).

This clonotype was seen repeatedly, ten times or more. The rearrangement uses TRBV5-1 and TRBJ2-3; D may be TRBD2 (5 bases). V was pared by 0 bases and J by 7 bases, with 12 bases between. The CDR3 contains 14 residues. Germline V gives CDR1 SGHRS, CDR2 YFSETQ. Written as DNA, the CDR3 is TGCGCCAGCAGCTTGGAAGCGGCCGCCAATACGCAGTATTTT. It yields the protein CASSLEAAANTQYF.

At least ten counts were recorded for this clonotype. The rearrangement links TRBV5-1 to TRBJ2-3; D is possibly TRBD2 (5 bases). The ends were cut back, 4 bases at V and 2 bases at J, with 14 bases in the middle. The CDR3 spans 15 residues. Germline V lookup: CDR1 SGHRS, CDR2 YFSETQ. CDR3 DNA sequence: TGCGCCAGCAGCCCGGAGGTGAGGTCCACAGATACGCAGTATTTT. Protein sequence: CASSPEVRSTDTQYF. Complete variable domain (other parts from reference TRBV5-1 and TRBJ2-3): KAGVTQTPRYLIKTRGQQVTLSCSPISGHRSVSWYQQTPGQGLQFLFEYFSETQRNKGNFPGRFSGRQFSNSRSEMNVSTLELGDSALYLCASSPEVRSTDTQYFGPGTRLTVL.

This rearrangement joins TRBV20-1 to TRBJ1-1, with D tentatively TRBD1 (5 bases). CDR1 is DFQATT, CDR2 SNEGSKA, per germline (reference sequence). The V gene lost 3 bases and the J gene lost 8 bases, with 13 bases spanning the gap. The length of the CDR3 is 12 residues. Here the CDR3 DNA reads TGCAGTGCTAGCGTACAGCGGGACGAAGCTTTCTTT. Protein sequence: CSASVQRDEAFF.

This clonotype showed up many times. The J gene is TRBJ1-1, the V gene TRBV28; TRBD1 is a possible D gene (6 bases). This CDR3 comprises 18 residues. Germline V lookup: CDR1 MDHEN, CDR2 SYDVKM. V lost 2 bases, J lost 4 bases, and 23 bases lay in between. The CDR3 nucleotides are TGTGCCAGCAGTTTAACATTATACGGTCCTCAGGGGAGCACTGAAGCTTTCTTT. It yields the protein CASSLTLYGPQGSTEAFF.

There are many counts of this clonotype. V usage is TRBV24-1 and J usage is TRBJ2-5; D possibly corresponds to TRBD2 (5 bases). CDR1 is KGHDR, CDR2 SFDVKD, per germline. Trimming removed 0 bases from V and 6 bases from J, with 19 bases in between. There are 17 residues in the CDR3. CDR3: CATSDLQIERVWKTQYF. CDR3 bases: TGTGCCACCAGTGATTTGCAAATCGAGAGGGTGTGGAAGACCCAGTACTTC.

This clonotype was counted many times. The chain has TRBV5-1 and TRBJ1-4; 10 bases match TRBD1. Germline V gives CDR1 SGHRS, CDR2 YFSETQ. J gave up 8 bases and V 0 bases, and 4 bases lay outside the gene matches. This CDR3 comprises 15 residues. The CDR3 sequence: CASSLDGTGVEKLFF. CDR3 bases: TGCGCCAGCAGCTTGGATGGGACAGGGGTCGAAAAACTGTTTTTT.

This clonotype was recorded many times. The V call is TRBV4-2, the J call TRBJ2-5, with D tentatively TRBD1 or TRBD2 (5 bases each). Trimming stripped 8 bases from V and 3 bases from J, with 13 bases between. CDR1 is LGHNA and CDR2 is YNFKEQ in the germline V gene. CDR3 length equals 13 residues. The CDR3 is CASETWDEETQYF. The CDR3 bases are TGTGCCAGCGAGACCTGGGACGAAGAGACCCAGTACTTC.

The chain combines TRBV27 with TRBJ2-7; tentatively, D is TRBD1 (6 bases). This CDR3 contains 11 residues. CDR1 is MNHEY and CDR2 is SMNVEV in the germline V gene (reference sequence). V gave up 11 bases and J gave up 5 bases, with 13 bases separating them. The CDR3 spells CAARGLNEQYF. DNA for the CDR3: TGTGCCGCGAGGGGGTTGAACGAGCAGTACTTC.

In this sample, this clonotype turned up many times. The gene calls are TRBV20-1 and TRBJ1-1; TRBD1 is a possible D gene (5 bases). CDR3 length equals 14 residues. Germline V gene sequence: CDR1 DFQATT, CDR2 SNEGSKA (reference sequence). Trimming left V 2 bases short and J 6 bases short, with 16 bases between. The CDR3, as DNA: TGCAGTGCTAGAAAGGTCGGGTTGGGGGCTGAAGCTTTCTTT. Translation gives CSARKVGLGAEAFF.

The sample holds a few counts of this clonotype. The rearrangement links TRBV6-1 to TRBJ2-1, with D possibly being TRBD1 (5 bases). Trimming cost V 5 bases and J 3 bases, with 14 bases left between them. The CDR3 contains 15 residues. Germline CDR1 and CDR2: MNHNS and SASEGT. CDR3 protein: CASSRIGAYYNEQFF. The DNA of the CDR3 is TGTGCCAGCAGTCGTATAGGGGCCTACTACAATGAGCAGTTCTTC.

The sample holds many counts of this clonotype. This rearrangement joins TRBV7-8 to TRBJ1-5; D gene ambiguous. Germline CDR1 is SGHVS and CDR2 is FQNEAQ. Trimming removed 4 bases at V and 5 bases at J, with 15 bases between. The CDR3 spans 15 residues. CDR3 loop: CASSWGRVLDQPQHF. CDR3 in DNA: TGTGCCAGCAGCTGGGGAAGGGTCCTTGATCAGCCCCAGCATTTT. Full variable domain (remainder filled in from reference TRBV7-8 and TRBJ1-5): GAGVSQSPRYKVAKRGQDVALRCDPISGHVSLFWYQQALGQGPEFLTYFQNEAQLDKSGLPSDRFFAERPEGSVSTLKIQRTQQEDSAVYLCASSWGRVLDQPQHFGDGTRLSIL.

This clonotype was found many times. The J gene is TRBJ2-7, the V gene TRBV7-8, with a possible D match to TRBD2 (5 bases). CDR3 length equals 12 residues. Trimming left V 6 bases short and J 2 bases short, with 8 bases between. The germline CDR1 and CDR2 sequences are SGHVS and FQNEAQ. CDR3 DNA: TGTGCCAGCAGTCGGGATCCCTACGAGCAGTACTTC. Translated, it gives CASSRDPYEQYF.

This clonotype has ten or more counts. The chain employs TRBV3-1 and TRBJ1-4; D gene uncertain. Germline V lookup: CDR1 LGHDT, CDR2 YNNKEL (reference sequence). V gave up 2 bases and J gave up 0 bases, with 7 bases separating them. The CDR3 is 15 amino acids. CDR3 nucleotides: TGTGCCAGCAGCCAACTGAGTGCAACTAATGAAAAACTGTTTTTT. Amino acid sequence: CASSQLSATNEKLFF. The full variable domain, its missing parts supplied by reference TRBV3-1 and TRBJ1-4, is DTAVSQTPKYLVTQMGNDKSIKCEQNLGHDTMYWYKQDSKKFLKIMFSYNNKELIINETVPNRFSPKSPDKAHLNLHINSLELGDSAVYFCASSQLSATNEKLFFGSGTQLSVL.

The chain combines TRBV7-2 with TRBJ2-3; D perhaps matches TRBD1 (6 bases). V lost 0 bases and J 2 bases, leaving 9 bases between the germline ends. The CDR3 is made up of 15 amino acids. Germline V lookup: CDR1 SGHTA, CDR2 FQGNSA. The CDR3 loop reads CASSLAGQTTDTQYF. The CDR3 nucleotides read TGTGCCAGCAGCTTAGCAGGACAGACCACAGATACGCAGTATTTT.

This clonotype occurred many times. CDR3: CSVEKENTGELFF. The CDR3 coding sequence is TGCAGCGTTGAAAAGGAGAACACCGGGGAGCTGTTTTTT. The chain is built from TRBV29-1 and TRBJ2-2; D is ambiguous. Germline V gene lookup returns CDR1 SQVTM and CDR2 ANQGSEA. V was shortened by 2 bases and J by 1 base, with 5 bases between the two germline ends. The CDR3 covers 13 residues.

This clonotype was observed once. The chain carries TRBV27 and TRBJ2-1; D is uncertain. The CDR3 totals 11 residues. Per the germline V gene, CDR1 is MNHEY and CDR2 is SMNVEV (reference sequence). V was pared by 7 bases and J by 9 bases, with 10 bases between. This CDR3 reads CASTSRSEQFF. The CDR3 nucleotides are TGTGCCAGCACTTCCCGGAGTGAGCAGTTCTTC.

This clonotype came up a few times. The chain is built from TRBV3-1 and TRBJ2-1; 12 bases map to TRBD2. Germline loops: CDR1 LGHDT, CDR2 YNNKEL (reference sequence). The CDR3 extends over 17 amino acids. Unmatched junction bases numbered 13, after V lost 7 bases and J lost 6 bases. The CDR3 DNA reads TGTGCCAGCACCCCTGGACTAGCGGGACTCCAAACCAATGAGCAGTTCTTC. Protein product: CASTPGLAGLQTNEQFF.

This clonotype has a count of ten or more. The chain carries TRBV5-8 and TRBJ2-7; possible D gene TRBD1, 6 bases. The CDR3 totals 15 residues. Germline V gives CDR1 SGHTS, CDR2 YDEGEE. V was clipped by 4 bases and J by 4 bases, with 18 bases between them. The CDR3 DNA sequence: TGTGCCAGCAGCCGGATAGGGGGAAAGTTGTACGAGCAGTACTTC. Amino acid sequence: CASSRIGGKLYEQYF.

This clonotype showed up many times. The chain links TRBV12-3 or TRBV12-4 to TRBJ2-1, with D perhaps TRBD2 (6 bases). This CDR3 has 15 amino acids. V lost 3 bases to trimming and J lost 8 bases, with 17 bases between them. CDR3: CASSFGSGAFDEQFF. In DNA, the CDR3 is TGTGCCAGCAGTTTCGGGTCGGGAGCTTTCGATGAGCAGTTCTTC.

This clonotype was found many times. V usage is TRBV15 and J usage is TRBJ2-1; 11 bases map to TRBD2. This CDR3 is 16 amino acids long. The germline V gene has CDR1 LNHNV and CDR2 YYDKDF (reference sequence). The J segment lost 12 bases and the V segment lost 0 bases, leaving 10 bases of the junction unmatched. CDR3 protein: CATSRDRASGRTPQFF. CDR3 nucleotide sequence: TGTGCCACCAGCAGAGATCGGGCTAGCGGGAGGACCCCGCAGTTCTTC.

This clonotype showed up many times. The genes are TRBV12-3 or TRBV12-4 and TRBJ1-2; TRBD1 matches at 7 bases. The CDR3 spans 13 residues. The V gene end was trimmed by 5 bases and the J gene end by 4 bases; junction bases not matched to a gene: 4. The CDR3 nucleotides are TGTGCCAGCAGTCCTGACAGGGCCTATGGCTACACCTTC. Amino acids: CASSPDRAYGYTF.

This clonotype was counted many times. The V and J genes are TRBV5-4 and TRBJ1-4; D gene ambiguous. Trimming shortened V by 4 bases and J by 7 bases, and 8 bases separated the two germline ends. CDR3 length equals 12 residues. Germline V CDR1 and CDR2: SGHNT, YYREEE (reference sequence). The CDR3 here is CASSQPGEKLFF. CDR3 sequence (DNA): TGTGCCAGCAGCCAACCCGGTGAAAAACTGTTTTTT.

This clonotype was seen at least ten times. The chain combines TRBV5-1 with TRBJ2-1; 11 nucleotides agree with TRBD2. V was pared by 4 bases and J by 4 bases, with 4 bases of the junction left unmatched. This CDR3 is built from 15 residues. Germline CDR1 and CDR2: SGHRS and YFSETQ. In DNA, the CDR3 is TGCGCCAGCAGCCCAACTAGCGGGGGATACAATGAGCAGTTCTTC. Translating gives CASSPTSGGYNEQFF.

Points on this clonotype: A clone one base away is much larger, so this may be a read error. The V gene is TRBV3-1, the J gene TRBJ2-5; D assignment may be TRBD1 or TRBD2 (6 bases each). Germline V gives CDR1 LGHDT, CDR2 YNNKEL (reference sequence). This CDR3 spans 15 amino acids. CDR3 sequence: CASSQGLGGREAQYF. Here the CDR3 DNA reads TGTGCCAGCAGCCAAGGTTTAGGGGGGCGAGAGGCCCAGTACTTC.

The rearrangement uses TRBV7-3 and TRBJ2-1, with a tentative D call TRBD1 (6 bases). This CDR3 has 15 amino acids. Trimming stripped 2 bases from V and 8 bases from J, with 16 bases between. Germline values: CDR1 SGHTA, CDR2 FQGTGA. CDR3 sequence (DNA): TGTGCCAGCAGCTTAGGGGGACATAGCGCCGATGAGCAGTTCTTC. It codes for CASSLGGHSADEQFF.